This entry concerns a single T cell receptor (beta chain). TCR beta CDR3 sequences were amplified from RNA transcripts. The TCR CDR3 was amplified in a first-round RT-PCR using the HTBI primer set. TCRdb ran MiXCR on the multiplex PCR reads and lists one entry per CDR3 protein. The table shows 410,000 or so distinct CDR3 sequences, with about 14% occurring only once. V dropped 4 bases and J dropped 0; count of bases not matched to a gene: 5. The CDR3 sequence is 17 residues long. Per germline, CDR1 SGDLS and CDR2 YYNGEE. This specimen comes from a study of T cells in Graves' hyperthyroidism and ophthalmopathy. Patients affected by ophthalmopathy presented a Clinical Activity Score of at least 3, a NOSPECS grade of at least 4, and disease duration below 3 months. On the basis of clinical symptoms, serum thyroxine and TRAb, thyroid ultrasound and orbital computed tomography, diagnoses were made.

V is TRBV9 and J is TRBJ2-1, with 12 nucleotides matching TRBD2. Input material: blood. The origin of this receptor is a man younger than 35 with Graves' ophthalmopathy. The CDR3 protein is CASSPSGRGSSYNEQFF. CDR3 DNA sequence: TGTGCCAGCAGCCCTAGCGGGAGGGGTTCCTCCTACAATGAGCAGTTCTTC.